The source of this T cell receptor beta chain is a study of CD8 T cells in Susac syndrome. Blood CD8+ and CD4+ T cells underwent high-throughput TCR beta sequencing. This CDR3 has 19 residues. Germline CDR1 is SGHTA and CDR2 is FQGNSA. J lost 2 bases, V lost 5 bases, and 15 bases had no gene match. RNA amounts of about 0.5 to 1 ug underwent reverse transcription with random hexamers. Using its own MiXCR run on the immunoSEQ multiplex PCR reads, TCRdb lists one record per CDR3 protein. Among about 300,000 distinct CDR3 sequences listed, approximately 91% were seen once. The V call is TRBV7-2, the J call TRBJ2-3, with 11 positions matching TRBD2. The specimen sequenced was CD8+ T cells from PBMCs. The receptor was isolated from a human donor with multiple sclerosis. The CDR3 protein is CASSPRPLTSGNPTDTQYF. In nucleotides, the CDR3 is TGTGCCAGCAGCCCCAGACCGTTGACTAGCGGGAATCCCACAGATACGCAGTATTTT.